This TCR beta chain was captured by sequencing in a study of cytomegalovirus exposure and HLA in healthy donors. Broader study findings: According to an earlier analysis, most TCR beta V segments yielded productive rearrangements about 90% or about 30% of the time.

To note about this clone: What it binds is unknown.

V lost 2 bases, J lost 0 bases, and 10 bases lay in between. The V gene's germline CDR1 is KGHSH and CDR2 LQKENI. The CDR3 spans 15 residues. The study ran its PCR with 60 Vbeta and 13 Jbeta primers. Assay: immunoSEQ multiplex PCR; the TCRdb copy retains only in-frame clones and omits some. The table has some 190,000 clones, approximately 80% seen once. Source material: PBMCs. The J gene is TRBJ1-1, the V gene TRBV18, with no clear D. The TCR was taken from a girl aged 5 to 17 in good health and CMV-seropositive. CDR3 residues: CASSPTQAVNTEAFF. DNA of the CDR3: TGTGCCAGCTCACCAACCCAGGCTGTGAACACTGAAGCTTTCTTT.